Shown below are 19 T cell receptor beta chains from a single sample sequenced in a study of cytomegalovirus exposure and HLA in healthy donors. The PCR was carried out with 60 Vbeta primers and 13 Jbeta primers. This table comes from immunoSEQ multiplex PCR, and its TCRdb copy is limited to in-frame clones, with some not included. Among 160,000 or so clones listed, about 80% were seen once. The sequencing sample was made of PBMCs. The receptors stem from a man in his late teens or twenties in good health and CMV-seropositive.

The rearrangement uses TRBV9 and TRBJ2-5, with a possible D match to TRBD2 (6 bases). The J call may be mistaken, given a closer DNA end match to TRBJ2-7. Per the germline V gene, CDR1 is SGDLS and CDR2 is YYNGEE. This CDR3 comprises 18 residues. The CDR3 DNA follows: TGTGCCAGCAGCGTAATATCGGTGTGGGACTTTTACTCCTACGAGCAGTACTTC. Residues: CASSVISVWDFYSYEQYF.

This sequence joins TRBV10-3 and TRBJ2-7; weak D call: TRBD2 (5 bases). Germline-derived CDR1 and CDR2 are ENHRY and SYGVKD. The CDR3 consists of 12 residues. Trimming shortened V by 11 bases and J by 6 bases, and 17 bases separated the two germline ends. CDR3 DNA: TGTGCCGCCGGATCGGGAAACGGCGAGCAGTACTTC. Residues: CAAGSGNGEQYF.

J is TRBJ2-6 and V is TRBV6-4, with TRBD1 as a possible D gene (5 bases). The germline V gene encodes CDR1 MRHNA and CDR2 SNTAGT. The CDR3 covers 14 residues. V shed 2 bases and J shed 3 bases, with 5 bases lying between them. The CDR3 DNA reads TGTGCCAGCAGTGACAGGGGTGGGGCCAACGTCCTGACTTTC. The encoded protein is CASSDRGGANVLTF.

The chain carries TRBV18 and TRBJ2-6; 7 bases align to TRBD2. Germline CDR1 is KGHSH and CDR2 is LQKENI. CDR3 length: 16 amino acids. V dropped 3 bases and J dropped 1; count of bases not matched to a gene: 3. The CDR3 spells CASSPLAGSGANVLTF. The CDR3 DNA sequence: TGTGCCAGCTCACCTTTAGCGGGTTCTGGGGCCAACGTCCTGACTTTC.

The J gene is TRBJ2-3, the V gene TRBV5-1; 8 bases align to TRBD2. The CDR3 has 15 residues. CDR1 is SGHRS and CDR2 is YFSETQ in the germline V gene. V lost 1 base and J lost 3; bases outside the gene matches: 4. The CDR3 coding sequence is TGCGCCAGCAGCTTGTACGGGAGGGCGACAGATACGCAGTATTTT. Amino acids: CASSLYGRATDTQYF.

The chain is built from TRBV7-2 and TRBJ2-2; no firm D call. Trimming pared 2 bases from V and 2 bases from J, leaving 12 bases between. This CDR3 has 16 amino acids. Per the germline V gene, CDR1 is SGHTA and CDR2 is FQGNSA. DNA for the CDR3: TGTGCCAGCAGCTTAAATGGAGTCCCCAACACCGGGGAGCTGTTTTTT. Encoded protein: CASSLNGVPNTGELFF. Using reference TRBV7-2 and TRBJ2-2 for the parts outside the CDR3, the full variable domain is GAGVSQSPSNKVTEKGKDVELRCDPISGHTALYWYRQSLGQGLEFLIYFQGNSAPDKSGLPSDRFSAERTGGSVSTLTIQRTQQEDSAVYLCASSLNGVPNTGELFFGEGSRLTVL.

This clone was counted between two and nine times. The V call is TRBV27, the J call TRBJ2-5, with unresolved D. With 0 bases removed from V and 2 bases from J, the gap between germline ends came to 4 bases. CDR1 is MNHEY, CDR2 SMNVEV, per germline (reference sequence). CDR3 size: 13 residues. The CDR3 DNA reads TGTGCCAGCAGTTTATCCTTACAAGAGACCCAGTACTTC. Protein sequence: CASSLSLQETQYF.

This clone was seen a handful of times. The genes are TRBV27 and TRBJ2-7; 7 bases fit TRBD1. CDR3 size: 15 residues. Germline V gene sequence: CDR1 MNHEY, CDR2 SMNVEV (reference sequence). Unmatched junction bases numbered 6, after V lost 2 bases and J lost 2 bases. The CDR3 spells CASSLRTGGTYEQYF. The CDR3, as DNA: TGTGCCAGCAGTTTACGGACAGGCGGAACCTACGAGCAGTACTTC.

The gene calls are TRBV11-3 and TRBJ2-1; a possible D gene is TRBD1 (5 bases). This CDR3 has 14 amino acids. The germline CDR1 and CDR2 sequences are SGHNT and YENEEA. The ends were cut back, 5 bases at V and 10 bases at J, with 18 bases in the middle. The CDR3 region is CASSLGRQGGEQFF. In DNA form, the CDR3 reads TGTGCCAGCAGCCTCGGCCGGCAGGGTGGCGAGCAGTTCTTC.

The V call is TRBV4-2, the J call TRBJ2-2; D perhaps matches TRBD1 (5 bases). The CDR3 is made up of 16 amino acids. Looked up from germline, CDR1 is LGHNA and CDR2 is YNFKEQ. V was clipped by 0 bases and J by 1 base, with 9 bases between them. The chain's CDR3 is CASSQDPQVNTGELFF. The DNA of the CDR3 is TGTGCCAGCAGCCAAGATCCACAGGTGAACACCGGGGAGCTGTTTTTT.

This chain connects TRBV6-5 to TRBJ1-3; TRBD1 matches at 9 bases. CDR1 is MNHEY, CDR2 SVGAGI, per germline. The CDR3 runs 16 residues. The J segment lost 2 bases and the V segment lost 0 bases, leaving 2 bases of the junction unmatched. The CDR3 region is CASSYSGQGPGNTIYF. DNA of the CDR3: TGTGCCAGCAGTTACTCCGGACAGGGGCCTGGAAACACCATATATTTT.

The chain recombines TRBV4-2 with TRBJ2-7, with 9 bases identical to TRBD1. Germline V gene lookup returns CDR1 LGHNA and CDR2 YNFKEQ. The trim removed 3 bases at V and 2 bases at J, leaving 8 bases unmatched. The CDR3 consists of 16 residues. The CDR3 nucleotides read TGTGCCAGCAGCCAGGTGGGACAGGGTTTCCCCTACGAGCAGTACTTC. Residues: CASSQVGQGFPYEQYF.

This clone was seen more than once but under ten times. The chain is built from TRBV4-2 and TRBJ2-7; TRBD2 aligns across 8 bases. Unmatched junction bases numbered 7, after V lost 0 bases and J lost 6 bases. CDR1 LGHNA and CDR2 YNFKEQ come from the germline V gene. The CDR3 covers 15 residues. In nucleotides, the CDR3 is TGTGCCAGCAGCCAAGATGGGAGCGGGAGCTCCGAGCAGTACTTC. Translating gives CASSQDGSGSSEQYF.

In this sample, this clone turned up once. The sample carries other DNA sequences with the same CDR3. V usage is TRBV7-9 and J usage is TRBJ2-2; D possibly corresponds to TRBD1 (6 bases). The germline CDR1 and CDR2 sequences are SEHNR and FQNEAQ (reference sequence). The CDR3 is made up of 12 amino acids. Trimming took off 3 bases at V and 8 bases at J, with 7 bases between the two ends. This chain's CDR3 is CASSFGTGELFF. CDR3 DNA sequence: TGTGCCAGCAGCTTTGGGACAGGGGAGCTGTTTTTT.

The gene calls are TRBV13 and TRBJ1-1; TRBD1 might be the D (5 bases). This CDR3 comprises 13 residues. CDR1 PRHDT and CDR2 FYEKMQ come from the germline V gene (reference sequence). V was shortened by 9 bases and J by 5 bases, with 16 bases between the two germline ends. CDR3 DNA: TGTGCCAGTCCGGCGCCGGGGGGGACTGAAGCTTTCTTT. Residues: CASPAPGGTEAFF.

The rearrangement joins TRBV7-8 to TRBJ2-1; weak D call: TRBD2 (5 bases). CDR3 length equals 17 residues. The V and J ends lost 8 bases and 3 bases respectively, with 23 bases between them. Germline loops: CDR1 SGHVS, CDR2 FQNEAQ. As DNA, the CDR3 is TGTGCCAGCCAAACGGGGTACCCCTTACCCTTCTACAATGAGCAGTTCTTC. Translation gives CASQTGYPLPFYNEQFF.

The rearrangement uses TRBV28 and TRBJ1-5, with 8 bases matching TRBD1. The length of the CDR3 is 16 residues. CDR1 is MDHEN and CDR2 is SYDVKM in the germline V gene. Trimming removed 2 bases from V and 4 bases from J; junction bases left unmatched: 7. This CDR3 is CASSLGMTGENQPQHF. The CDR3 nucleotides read TGTGCCAGCAGTTTAGGGATGACAGGGGAAAATCAGCCCCAGCATTTT. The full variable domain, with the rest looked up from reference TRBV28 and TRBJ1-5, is DVKVTQSSRYLVKRTGEKVFLECVQDMDHENMFWYRQDPGLGLRLIYFSYDVKMKEKGDIPEGYSVSREKKERFSLILESASTNQTSMYLCASSLGMTGENQPQHFGDGTRLSIL.

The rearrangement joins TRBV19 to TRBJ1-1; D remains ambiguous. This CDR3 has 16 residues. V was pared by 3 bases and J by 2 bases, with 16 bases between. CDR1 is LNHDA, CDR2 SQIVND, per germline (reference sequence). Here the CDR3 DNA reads TGTGCCAGTAGTATTCGCCGGGGAGGGAGAAACACTGAAGCTTTCTTT. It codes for CASSIRRGGRNTEAFF.

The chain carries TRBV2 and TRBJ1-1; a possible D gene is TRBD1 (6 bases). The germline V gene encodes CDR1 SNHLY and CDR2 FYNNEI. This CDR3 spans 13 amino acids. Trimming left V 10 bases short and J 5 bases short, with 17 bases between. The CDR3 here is CANLQGRETEAFF. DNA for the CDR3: TGTGCCAACCTTCAGGGGAGGGAGACTGAAGCTTTCTTT.